A selection of T cell receptor beta chains follows, all from one sample in a study of blood T cell repertoires in COVID-19. Clones were read by immunoSEQ multiplex PCR, and TCRdb kept only the in-frame ones, dropping some. This sample has 120,000 or so clones; about 85% occur once, and the top ten carry 27%. Sequenced input: peripheral blood. These receptors all stem from a woman older than 75 with acute or convalescent COVID-19. Both conserved end residues are part of each CDR3. The order of the fields is J gene, clone size, D gene, V gene, CDR3 DNA, CDR3 protein. D genes are given only for firm matches. Clone size is stated in some rows and not others, as once, few, many or a class when expanded.

j_gene: TRBJ1-2
abundance: .
d_gene: TRBD1
v_gene: TRBV6-5
CDR3nt: TGTGCCAGCAGGCCCCCCGACAGGGGTCACGAGGGCTACACCTTC
CDR3aa: CASRPPDRGHEGYTF

j_gene: TRBJ2-3
abundance: .
d_gene: .
v_gene: TRBV28
CDR3nt: TGTGCCAGCAGTGAGATTCGGGTCCTTCGGACAGATACGCAGTATTTT
CDR3aa: CASSEIRVLRTDTQYF

j_gene: TRBJ1-6
abundance: .
d_gene: .
v_gene: TRBV19
CDR3nt: TGTGCCAGTAGTATTCGGGTGACGGAAAATTCACCCCTCCACTTT
CDR3aa: CASSIRVTENSPLHF

j_gene: TRBJ2-6
abundance: .
d_gene: TRBD1
v_gene: TRBV7-9
CDR3nt: TGTGCCAGCAGCTCCTGGACAGGATCTGGGGCCAACGTCCTGACTTTC
CDR3aa: CASSSWTGSGANVLTF

j_gene: TRBJ1-1
abundance: few
d_gene: .
v_gene: TRBV12-5
CDR3nt: TGTGCTAGTGGTTTTGGGCCGAACACTGAAGCTTTCTTT
CDR3aa: CASGFGPNTEAFF

j_gene: TRBJ1-1
abundance: .
d_gene: TRBD1
v_gene: TRBV5-1
CDR3nt: TGCGCCAGCAGCTTGGGGACAGGGGGGTTGGCTTTCTTT
CDR3aa: CASSLGTGGLAFF

j_gene: TRBJ1-2
abundance: .
d_gene: .
v_gene: TRBV5-6
CDR3nt: TGTGCCAGCAGCTTAACATTACAGGGCTATGGCTACACCTTC
CDR3aa: CASSLTLQGYGYTF

j_gene: TRBJ1-2
abundance: .
d_gene: TRBD1
v_gene: TRBV7-2
CDR3nt: TGTGCCAGCAGCTCGGGACAGGGGGATGGCTACACCTTC
CDR3aa: CASSSGQGDGYTF

j_gene: TRBJ2-3
abundance: .
d_gene: TRBD1
v_gene: TRBV7-2
CDR3nt: TGTGCCAGCAGCTCGAACAGGGGGCTGGATACGCAGTATTTT
CDR3aa: CASSSNRGLDTQYF

j_gene: TRBJ2-5
abundance: .
d_gene: TRBD2
v_gene: TRBV11-2
CDR3nt: TGTGCCAGCGGAATACTTCAAGCGGGGGGACAAGAGACCCAGTACTTC
CDR3aa: CASGILQAGGQETQYF

j_gene: TRBJ2-5
abundance: .
d_gene: TRBD1
v_gene: TRBV10-3
CDR3nt: TGTGCCATCAGTGGACAGGGACAGCCTGGAGAGACCCAGTACTTC
CDR3aa: CAISGQGQPGETQYF

j_gene: TRBJ1-4
abundance: .
d_gene: TRBD1
v_gene: TRBV5-1
CDR3nt: TGCGCCAGCAGCCCGAGGCGGGACAGGGGGAATGAAAAACTGTTTTTT
CDR3aa: CASSPRRDRGNEKLFF

j_gene: TRBJ2-2
abundance: .
d_gene: TRBD2
v_gene: TRBV7-9
CDR3nt: TGTGCCAGCAGCTCCCGTTCGGGGGGCACCGGGGAGCTGTTTTTT
CDR3aa: CASSSRSGGTGELFF

j_gene: TRBJ2-1
abundance: .
d_gene: TRBD1
v_gene: TRBV5-4
CDR3nt: TGTGCCAGCAGACTGGGACAGAACAATGAGCAGTTCTTC
CDR3aa: CASRLGQNNEQFF

j_gene: TRBJ1-2
abundance: .
d_gene: .
v_gene: TRBV24-1
CDR3nt: TGTGCCACAAAGTCAACCAGTTATGGCTACACCTTC
CDR3aa: CATKSTSYGYTF

j_gene: TRBJ1-5
abundance: .
d_gene: .
v_gene: TRBV15
CDR3nt: TGTGCCACCAGCAGAATACATAGCAATCAGCCCCAGCATTTT
CDR3aa: CATSRIHSNQPQHF

j_gene: TRBJ1-1
abundance: .
d_gene: .
v_gene: TRBV30
CDR3nt: TGTGCCTGGAGTCCTAAAGGAGGGCGGGACACTGAAGCTTTCTTT
CDR3aa: CAWSPKGGRDTEAFF

j_gene: TRBJ2-7
abundance: .
d_gene: TRBD1
v_gene: TRBV5-6
CDR3nt: TGTGCCAGCTGCTGGAGGACAGGGACCTACGAGCAGTACTTC
CDR3aa: CASCWRTGTYEQYF

j_gene: TRBJ1-6
abundance: .
d_gene: TRBD1
v_gene: TRBV6-6
CDR3nt: TGTGCCAGCAGTTGGGGGGCAGGGGGCAATTCACCCCTCCACTTT
CDR3aa: CASSWGAGGNSPLHF

j_gene: TRBJ1-1
abundance: .
d_gene: .
v_gene: TRBV5-1
CDR3nt: TGCGCCAGCAGCCAGGGGAGTGCGCGGAGCACTGAAGCTTTCTTT
CDR3aa: CASSQGSARSTEAFF

j_gene: TRBJ2-7
abundance: .
d_gene: .
v_gene: TRBV19
CDR3nt: TGTGCCAGTAGTATCAAGCGGCCAGAGACAGGAACCTACGAGCAGTACTTC
CDR3aa: CASSIKRPETGTYEQYF

j_gene: TRBJ2-1
abundance: .
d_gene: .
v_gene: TRBV5-4
CDR3nt: TGTGCCAGCAGCTTTGGAGGGTGGAATGAGCAGTTCTTC
CDR3aa: CASSFGGWNEQFF

j_gene: TRBJ1-1
abundance: .
d_gene: TRBD1
v_gene: TRBV3-1/TRBV3-2
CDR3nt: TGTGCCAGCAGCCAAGAGTTTGAGGGGGCGCGAGGTGAAGCTTTCTTT
CDR3aa: CASSQEFEGARGEAFF

j_gene: TRBJ2-1
abundance: .
d_gene: TRBD1
v_gene: TRBV7-3
CDR3nt: TGTGCCAGCAGCTCGACAGGGGCGGCTGAGCAGTTCTTC
CDR3aa: CASSSTGAAEQFF

j_gene: TRBJ1-4
abundance: .
d_gene: TRBD1
v_gene: TRBV20-1
CDR3nt: TGCAGTGCTAGTCCCCAGGGGGCTGAAAAACTGTTTTTT
CDR3aa: CSASPQGAEKLFF

j_gene: TRBJ1-5
abundance: once
d_gene: TRBD1
v_gene: TRBV6-5
CDR3nt: TGTGCCAGCAGTTTTAGACAGGGTGGTCAGCCCCAGCATTTT
CDR3aa: CASSFRQGGQPQHF

j_gene: TRBJ1-1
abundance: .
d_gene: .
v_gene: TRBV20-1
CDR3nt: TGCAGTGCTAGTCCGGGGCGGGGGAGGACTGAAGCTTTCTTT
CDR3aa: CSASPGRGRTEAFF

j_gene: TRBJ1-1
abundance: .
d_gene: TRBD1
v_gene: TRBV10-3
CDR3nt: TGTGCCATCAGTCTGGGACAGGGTGAAGGGAACACTGAAGCTTTCTTT
CDR3aa: CAISLGQGEGNTEAFF

j_gene: TRBJ2-2
abundance: .
d_gene: .
v_gene: TRBV12-5
CDR3nt: TGTGCTAGTGGTTTGTCTCCGGGCAGGGCGGGATCCGGGGAGCTGTTTTTT
CDR3aa: CASGLSPGRAGSGELFF

j_gene: TRBJ1-4
abundance: .
d_gene: .
v_gene: TRBV7-3
CDR3nt: TGTGCCAGCAGCTTAGTCGGAACTAATGAAAAACTGTTTTTT
CDR3aa: CASSLVGTNEKLFF

j_gene: TRBJ2-5
abundance: .
d_gene: .
v_gene: TRBV2
CDR3nt: TGTGCCAGCAGTGATCAGGAGGAGGAGACCCAGTACTTC
CDR3aa: CASSDQEEETQYF

j_gene: TRBJ2-5
abundance: .
d_gene: .
v_gene: TRBV5-1
CDR3nt: TGCGCCAGCAGCTTGCAGGGGGGTGAAGAGACCCAGTACTTC
CDR3aa: CASSLQGGEETQYF

j_gene: TRBJ1-1
abundance: .
d_gene: TRBD1
v_gene: TRBV7-9
CDR3nt: TGTGCCAGCAGCTTAATGGGAGACAGGGGCCCTGAAGCTTTCTTT
CDR3aa: CASSLMGDRGPEAFF

j_gene: TRBJ1-1
abundance: .
d_gene: .
v_gene: TRBV7-8
CDR3nt: TGTGCCAGCAGTTCGGGTCCGCCGAACACTGAAGCTTTCTTT
CDR3aa: CASSSGPPNTEAFF

j_gene: TRBJ1-1
abundance: .
d_gene: .
v_gene: TRBV18
CDR3nt: TGTGCCAGCTCACCACGTAGAGGGAGACACACTGAAGCTTTCTTT
CDR3aa: CASSPRRGRHTEAFF